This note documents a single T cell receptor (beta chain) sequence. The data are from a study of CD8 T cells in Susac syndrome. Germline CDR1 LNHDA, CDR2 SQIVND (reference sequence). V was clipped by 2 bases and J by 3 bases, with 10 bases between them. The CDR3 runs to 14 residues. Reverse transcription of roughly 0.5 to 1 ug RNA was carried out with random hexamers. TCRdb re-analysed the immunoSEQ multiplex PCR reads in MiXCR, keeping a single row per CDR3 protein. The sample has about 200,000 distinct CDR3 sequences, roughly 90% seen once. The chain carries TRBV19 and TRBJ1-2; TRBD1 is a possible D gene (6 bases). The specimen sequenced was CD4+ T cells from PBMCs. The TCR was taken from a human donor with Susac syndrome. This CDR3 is CASSISGGDYGYTF. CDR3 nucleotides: TGTGCCAGTAGTATATCCGGGGGCGACTATGGCTACACCTTC.